This T cell receptor beta chain was found in a study of identical twins. Study-level results: Out-of-frame TCR alpha sharing in monozygotic twins exceeded recombination model predictions. Invariant T cells like MAIT and iNKT could partly confound the zero-insertion analyses.

V lost 6 bases and J 2 bases, leaving 13 bases between the germline ends. The germline V gene encodes CDR1 ENHRY and CDR2 SYGVKD. CDR3 size: 14 residues. Each CDR3 protein gets one entry after TCRdb re-called the 5' RACE reads with MiXCR. Of more than 400,000 distinct CDR3 sequences listed, approximately 14% are singletons. This clonotype was seen only a few times. What it binds is not known. This same sample was also taken into another study, of yellow fever vaccine responses in identical twins.

The rearrangement links TRBV10-3 to TRBJ1-2, with D possibly matching TRBD1 (6 bases). The sample taken for sequencing was CD4+ T cells sorted from blood. This receptor was taken from a young woman in good health. The CDR3 protein is CAISPDRENYGYTF. The CDR3 DNA reads as TGTGCCATCAGCCCGGACAGAGAAAACTATGGCTACACCTTC.